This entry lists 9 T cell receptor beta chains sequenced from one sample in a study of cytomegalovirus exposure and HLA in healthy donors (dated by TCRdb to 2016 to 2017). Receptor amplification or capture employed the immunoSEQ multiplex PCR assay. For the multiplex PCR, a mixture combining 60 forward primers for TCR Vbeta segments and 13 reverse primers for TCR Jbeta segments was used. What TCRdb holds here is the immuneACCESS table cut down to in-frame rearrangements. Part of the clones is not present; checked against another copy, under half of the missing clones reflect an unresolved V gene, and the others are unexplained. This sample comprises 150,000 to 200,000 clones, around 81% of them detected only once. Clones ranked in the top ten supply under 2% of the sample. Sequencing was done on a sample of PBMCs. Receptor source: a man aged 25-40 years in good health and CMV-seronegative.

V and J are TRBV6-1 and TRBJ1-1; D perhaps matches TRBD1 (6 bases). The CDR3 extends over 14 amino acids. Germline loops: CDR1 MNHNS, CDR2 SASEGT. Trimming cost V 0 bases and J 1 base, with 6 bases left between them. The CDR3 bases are TGTGCCAGCAGTGAAGCGGGACAGAACACTGAAGCTTTCTTT. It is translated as CASSEAGQNTEAFF.

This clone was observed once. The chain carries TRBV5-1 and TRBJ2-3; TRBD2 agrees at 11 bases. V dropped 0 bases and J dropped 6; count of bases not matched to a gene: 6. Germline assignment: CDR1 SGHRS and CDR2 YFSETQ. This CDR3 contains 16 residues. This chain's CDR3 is CASSLASGRMVDTQYF. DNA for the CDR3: TGCGCCAGCAGCTTGGCTAGCGGGAGGATGGTTGATACGCAGTATTTT.

In DNA, the CDR3 is TGTGCCAGCAGCCCGTCGCGAGGGAGCTCCTATAATTCACCCCTCCACTTT. Amino acids: CASSPSRGSSYNSPLHF. The gene calls are TRBV7-9 and TRBJ1-6, with D unresolved. The CDR3 sequence is 17 residues long. Trimming took off 5 bases at V and 0 bases at J, with 14 bases between the two ends. Per germline, CDR1 SEHNR and CDR2 FQNEAQ (reference sequence).

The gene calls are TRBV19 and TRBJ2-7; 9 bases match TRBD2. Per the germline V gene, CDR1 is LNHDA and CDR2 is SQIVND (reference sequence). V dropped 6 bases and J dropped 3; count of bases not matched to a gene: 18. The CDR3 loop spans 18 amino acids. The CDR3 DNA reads TGTGCCAGTAGCCCAACCGGGAGGAGACTAGCGGTTCGCTACGAGCAGTACTTC. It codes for CASSPTGRRLAVRYEQYF.

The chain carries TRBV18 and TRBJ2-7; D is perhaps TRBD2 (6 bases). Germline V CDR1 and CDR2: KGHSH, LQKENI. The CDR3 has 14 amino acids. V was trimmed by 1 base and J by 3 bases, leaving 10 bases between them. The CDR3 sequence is CASSPRDWSYEQYF. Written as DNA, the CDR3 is TGTGCCAGCTCACCACGGGACTGGAGCTACGAGCAGTACTTC.

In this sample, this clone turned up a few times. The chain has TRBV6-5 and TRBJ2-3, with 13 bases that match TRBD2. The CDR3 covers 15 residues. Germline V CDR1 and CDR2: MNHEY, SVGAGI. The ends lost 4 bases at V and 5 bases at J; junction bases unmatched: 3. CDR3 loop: CASSSLAGGQDTQYF. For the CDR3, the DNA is TGTGCCAGCAGTTCACTAGCGGGAGGGCAAGATACGCAGTATTTT.

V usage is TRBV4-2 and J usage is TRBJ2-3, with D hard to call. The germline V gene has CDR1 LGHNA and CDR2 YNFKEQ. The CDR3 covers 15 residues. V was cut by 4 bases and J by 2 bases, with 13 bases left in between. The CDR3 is CASSRNSQFTDTQYF. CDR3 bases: TGTGCCAGCAGCCGGAATTCACAGTTCACAGATACGCAGTATTTT.

The CDR3 protein is CASSPQGDLILHEQFF. CDR3 DNA: TGTGCCAGCAGCCCTCAGGGGGACCTTATCCTCCATGAGCAGTTCTTC. The chain uses TRBV9 and TRBJ2-1; 7 bases are shared with TRBD1. The CDR3 covers 16 residues. The germline V gene has CDR1 SGDLS and CDR2 YYNGEE. V was pared by 4 bases and J by 8 bases, with 15 bases of the junction left unmatched.

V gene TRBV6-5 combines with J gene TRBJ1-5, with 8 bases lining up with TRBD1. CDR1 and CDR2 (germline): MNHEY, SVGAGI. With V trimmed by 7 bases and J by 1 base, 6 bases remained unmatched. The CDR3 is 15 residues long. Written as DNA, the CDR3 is TGTGCCAGCACCGAGACAGGGGCCAGCAATCAGCCCCAGCATTTT. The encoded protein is CASTETGASNQPQHF.